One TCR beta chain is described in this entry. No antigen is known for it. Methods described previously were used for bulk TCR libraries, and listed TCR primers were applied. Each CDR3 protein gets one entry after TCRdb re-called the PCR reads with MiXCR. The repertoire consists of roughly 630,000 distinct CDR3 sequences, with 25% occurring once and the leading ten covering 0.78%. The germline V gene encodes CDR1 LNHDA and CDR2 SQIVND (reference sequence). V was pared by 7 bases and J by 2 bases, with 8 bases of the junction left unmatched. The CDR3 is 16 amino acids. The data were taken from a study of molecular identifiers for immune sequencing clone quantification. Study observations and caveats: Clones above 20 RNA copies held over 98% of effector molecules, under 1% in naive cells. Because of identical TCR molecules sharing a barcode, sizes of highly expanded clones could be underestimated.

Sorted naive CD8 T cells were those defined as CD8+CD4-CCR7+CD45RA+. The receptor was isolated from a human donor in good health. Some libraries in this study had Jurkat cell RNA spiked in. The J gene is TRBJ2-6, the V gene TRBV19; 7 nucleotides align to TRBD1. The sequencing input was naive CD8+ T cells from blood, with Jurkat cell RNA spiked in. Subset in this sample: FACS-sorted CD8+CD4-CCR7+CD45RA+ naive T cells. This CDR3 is CASTLPTGAGANVLTF. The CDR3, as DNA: TGTGCCAGTACTCTACCTACAGGGGCTGGGGCCAACGTCCTGACTTTC.